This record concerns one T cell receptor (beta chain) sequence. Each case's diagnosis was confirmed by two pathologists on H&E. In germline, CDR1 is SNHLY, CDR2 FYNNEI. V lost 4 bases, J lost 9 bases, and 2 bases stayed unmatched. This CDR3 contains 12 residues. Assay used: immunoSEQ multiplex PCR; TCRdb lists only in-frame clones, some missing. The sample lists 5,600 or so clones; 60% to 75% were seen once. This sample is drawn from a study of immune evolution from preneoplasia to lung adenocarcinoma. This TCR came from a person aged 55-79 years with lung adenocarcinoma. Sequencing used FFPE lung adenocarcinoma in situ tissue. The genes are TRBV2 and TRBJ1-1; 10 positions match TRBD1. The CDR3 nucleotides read TGTGCCAGCAGTGGACAGGGGGCTCAAGCTTTCTTT. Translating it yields CASSGQGAQAFF.